This TCR beta chain is from a study of blood T cells in healthy people across ages. Findings of the study overall: Diversity figures based on one million T cells were deemed too low.

The authors ran a second PCR of roughly 6 to 11 cycles using a sample-barcoded 5' primer and a J-beta primer mix. One entry per CDR3 protein, called by TCRdb with MiXCR from the 5' RACE reads. Among more than 900,000 distinct CDR3 sequences listed, 25% to 35% were seen once. Worth noting for this clonotype: The antigen remains undetermined.

Every participating donor contributed 7.5 to 10 milliliters of peripheral blood through a draw. Per germline, CDR1 DFQATT and CDR2 SNEGSKA (reference sequence). The ends were cut back, 1 base at V and 13 bases at J, with 23 bases in the middle. The CDR3 covers 15 residues. The sample was also linked to a second study, of T cells of mothers and their children.

The sequenced material came from blood. This sequence originates from a middle-aged woman in good health. This chain uses TRBV20-1 with TRBJ2-1, with a possible D match to TRBD1 (5 bases). The CDR3 region has the DNA TGCAGTGCTAGAGCATGGCAGGGCAGGGAAGAGACCCAGTTCTTC. It yields the protein CSARAWQGREETQFF.